The T cell receptor (beta chain) under discussion was sequenced for a study of blood T cell repertoires in COVID-19. Background on the study: Samples of COVID-19 (acute and convalescent) were obtained from the United States, Italy and Spain. PBMCs, B-cell-depleted T cells, or T cells were the source of the cDNA or gDNA that made up the material.

In the authors' workflow: Using reference gene primer amplification, nucleated cell counts were estimated. Data came from immunoSEQ multiplex PCR; TCRdb stores just in-frame clones and leaves some out. D and trimming were read from the DNA, whereas the V and J calls and clone size are those reported in that table. The sample has around 300,000 clones, roughly 90% seen once. CDR3 length: 10 amino acids. Germline lookup yields CDR1 SNHLY and CDR2 FYNNEI. V lost 6 bases and J 7 bases, leaving 7 bases between the germline ends. The sequencing sample was made of peripheral blood. The source is a woman under 40 with active or convalescent COVID-19. The genes are TRBV2 and TRBJ2-7; D is perhaps TRBD2 (6 bases). CDR3 loop: CASRGGEQYF. CDR3 coding DNA: TGTGCCAGCAGGGGGGGAGAGCAGTACTTC.